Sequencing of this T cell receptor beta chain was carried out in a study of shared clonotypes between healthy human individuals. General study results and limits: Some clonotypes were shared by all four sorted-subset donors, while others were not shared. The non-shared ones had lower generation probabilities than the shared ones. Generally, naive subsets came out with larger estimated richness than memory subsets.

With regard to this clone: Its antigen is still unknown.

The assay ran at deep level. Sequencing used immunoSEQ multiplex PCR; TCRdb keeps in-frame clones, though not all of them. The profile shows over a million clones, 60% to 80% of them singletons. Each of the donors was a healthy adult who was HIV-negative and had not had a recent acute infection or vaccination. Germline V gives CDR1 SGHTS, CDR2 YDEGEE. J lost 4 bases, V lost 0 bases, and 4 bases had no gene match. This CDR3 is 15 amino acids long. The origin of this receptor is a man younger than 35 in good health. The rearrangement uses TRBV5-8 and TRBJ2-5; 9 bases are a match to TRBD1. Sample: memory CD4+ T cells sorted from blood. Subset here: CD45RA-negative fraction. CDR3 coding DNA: TGTGCCAGCAGCTTGGGGGGACAGGGCGGAGAGACCCAGTACTTC. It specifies CASSLGGQGGETQYF.